Detailed here is one T cell receptor (beta chain). Its matching antigen is unknown. The data stem from a study of cytomegalovirus exposure and HLA in healthy donors. General observations from the study: Most TCR sequences were rare, but some public TCRs occurred in many donors. Sequencing depth roughly uniform across donors was assumed in presence/absence analyses. With high specificity and sensitivity, the classifier reportedly diagnosed cytomegalovirus status.

In germline, CDR1 is SGDLS, CDR2 YYNGEE. Trimming left V 0 bases short and J 8 bases short, with 23 bases between. The CDR3 is 17 amino acids. The PCR was carried out with 60 Vbeta primers and 13 Jbeta primers. Assay: immunoSEQ multiplex PCR; the TCRdb copy retains only in-frame clones and omits some. This sample contains about 34,000 clones. The clonotype was recovered from a middle-aged woman in good health and CMV-seropositive. The J gene is TRBJ1-2, the V gene TRBV9; a possible D gene is TRBD1 (5 bases). Source material: PBMCs. CDR3 loop: CASSVGKGADLSGGYTF. The CDR3 bases are TGTGCCAGCAGCGTAGGGAAAGGGGCCGACCTTTCTGGGGGCTACACCTTC.